The rows below give T cell receptor beta chains drawn from one sample of a study of shared clonotypes between healthy human individuals. The repertoire was sequenced with immunoSEQ multiplex PCR; TCRdb's copy has only in-frame clones and lacks some. The repertoire includes 2 million to 2.5 million clones, approximately 96% of them detected once, and approximately 0.13% sits in the top ten. The specimen was naive CD4+ T cells sorted from blood. These TCRs come from a man between 18 and 35 years old in good health. Each CDR3 is given with its conserved first and last residue. Fields, in order: CDR3 protein, CDR3 DNA, V gene, J gene, D gene, clone size. A D gene is named only where the DNA matches it firmly. Clone size is stated in some rows and not others, as once, few, many or a class when expanded.

CASSRGQGIEQYF	TGTGCCAGCTCACGGGGACAGGGGATCGAGCAGTACTTC	TRBV18	TRBJ2-7	TRBD1	once
CASSLQNRGDYGYTF	TGTGCCAGCAGCTTACAAAACAGGGGAGACTATGGCTACACCTTC	TRBV13	TRBJ1-2	TRBD1	.
CASSPGPPGVTNEKLFF	TGTGCCAGCAGCCCAGGCCCCCCGGGGGTAACGAATGAAAAACTGTTTTTT	TRBV4-2	TRBJ1-4	.	.
CASSQDDGRGNEQFF	TGCGCCAGCAGCCAAGATGACGGGAGAGGGAATGAGCAGTTCTTC	TRBV4-3	TRBJ2-1	.	once
CAWSVQGADNSPLHF	TGTGCCTGGAGTGTACAGGGGGCTGATAATTCACCCCTCCACTTT	TRBV30	TRBJ1-6	TRBD1	.
CASSLGYNQPQHF	TGTGCCAGCAGCTTGGGCTACAATCAGCCCCAGCATTTT	TRBV5-4	TRBJ1-5	.	.
CASSSDRVDIQYF	TGTGCCAGCAGCTCCGACAGGGTTGACATTCAGTACTTC	TRBV5-4	TRBJ2-4	TRBD1	.
CASSLVVNEQFF	TGTGCCAGCAGCTTAGTGGTCAATGAGCAGTTCTTC	TRBV11-2	TRBJ2-1	.	.
CASSYSRGREYEQYF	TGTGCCAGCAGTTACTCGAGAGGGCGCGAGTACGAGCAGTACTTC	TRBV6-5	TRBJ2-7	.	once
CASSVTGGSSGNTIYF	TGCGCCAGCAGTGTGACAGGGGGCAGTTCTGGAAACACCATATATTTT	TRBV5-1	TRBJ1-3	TRBD1	.
CASSLAGLAGGPIKVF	TGTGCCAGCAGCTTAGCGGGACTAGCGGGAGGGCCGATCAAAGTCTTC	TRBV11-2	TRBJ2-7	TRBD2	.
CASSHSGGASDTQYF	TGCGCCAGCAGCCATAGCGGGGGGGCCTCAGATACGCAGTATTTT	TRBV5-1	TRBJ2-3	TRBD2	.
CASMEVNYGYTF	TGTGCCAGCATGGAAGTGAACTATGGCTACACCTTC	TRBV6-1	TRBJ1-2	.	once
CATSRFVAGGALETQYF	TGTGCCACCAGCAGGTTTGTAGCGGGAGGAGCGCTAGAGACCCAGTACTTC	TRBV15	TRBJ2-5	TRBD2	.
CASSPGETQYF	TGTGCCAGCTCACCGGGAGAGACCCAGTACTTC	TRBV18	TRBJ2-5	.	.
CASSDWGSTYEQYF	TGTGCCAGCAGTGATTGGGGAAGCACCTACGAGCAGTACTTC	TRBV2	TRBJ2-7	.	once
CASSFGGQSGELFF	TGTGCCAGCAGCTTCGGGGGCCAGAGCGGGGAGCTGTTTTTT	TRBV7-2	TRBJ2-2	.	.
CAWRIPGFGQETQYF	TGTGCCTGGAGAATCCCAGGGTTCGGACAAGAGACCCAGTACTTC	TRBV30	TRBJ2-5	.	.
CASSPTGDRGQPQHF	TGTGCCAGCAGTCCCACCGGGGACAGGGGTCAGCCCCAGCATTTT	TRBV6-5	TRBJ1-5	TRBD1	.
CASSESAGQLGNTIYF	TGCGCCAGCAGTGAGTCGGCGGGACAGCTTGGAAACACCATATATTTT	TRBV10-1	TRBJ1-3	TRBD1	.
CASRVDKTNTDTQYF	TGTGCCAGCAGGGTGGACAAGACGAACACAGATACGCAGTATTTT	TRBV2	TRBJ2-3	.	.
CAWSETGENQPRHF	TGTGCCTGGAGTGAGACAGGGGAAAATCAGCCCCGGCATTTT	TRBV30	TRBJ1-5	TRBD1	once
CASSPQGPDYTQYF	TGTGCCAGCTCGCCACAGGGTCCCGACTATACGCAGTATTTT	TRBV18	TRBJ2-3	.	once
CASSLEGAIGYTF	TGTGCTAGCAGCTTAGAGGGGGCGATAGGCTACACCTTC	TRBV7-7	TRBJ1-2	TRBD1	.
CASSLGTANTEAFF	TGTGCCAGCAGCTTGGGGACAGCGAACACTGAAGCTTTCTTT	TRBV11-2	TRBJ1-1	TRBD1	.
CASSLTGGPFEQFF	TGTGCCAGCAGTTTAACGGGGGGGCCTTTTGAGCAGTTCTTC	TRBV27	TRBJ2-1	TRBD2	.
CAISDWSNSNQPQHF	TGTGCCATCAGTGATTGGTCTAATAGCAATCAGCCCCAGCATTTT	TRBV10-3	TRBJ1-5	.	.
CASSQGLAGFYEQYF	TGCGCCAGCAGCCAAGGACTTGCGGGGTTCTACGAGCAGTACTTC	TRBV4-1	TRBJ2-7	.	once
CASSRGTSGSYEQYF	TGTGCCAGCAGTAGAGGGACTAGCGGGAGCTACGAGCAGTACTTC	TRBV6-5	TRBJ2-7	TRBD2	.
CASRLGQGTHEQYF	TGTGCCAGCAGACTTGGACAGGGGACCCACGAGCAGTACTTC	TRBV6-6	TRBJ2-7	TRBD1	.
CASSLAPSSYNEQFF	TGTGCCAGCAGCTTGGCCCCCTCGTCCTACAATGAGCAGTTCTTC	TRBV5-6	TRBJ2-1	.	.
CATSRVGTSYEQYF	TGTGCCACCAGCAGAGTAGGTACCTCCTACGAGCAGTACTTC	TRBV15	TRBJ2-7	.	.
CASSYGPSYEQYF	TGTGCCAGCAGTTACGGACCATCCTACGAGCAGTACTTC	TRBV6-5	TRBJ2-7	.	.
CASSQDRGAAPDTQYF	TGCGCCAGCAGCCAAGATCGGGGGGCTGCCCCAGATACGCAGTATTTT	TRBV4-1	TRBJ2-3	.	.
CASSPEGSRGYTF	TGTGCCAGCTCACCAGAAGGGAGCCGTGGCTACACCTTC	TRBV18	TRBJ1-2	.	.
CASSSFGTGVFTGELFF	TGCGCCAGCAGCTCCTTCGGGACAGGGGTGTTTACCGGGGAGCTGTTTTTT	TRBV4-1	TRBJ2-2	TRBD1	.
CASSVEHGNTEAFF	TGTGCCAGCAGCGTTGAGCATGGGAACACTGAAGCTTTCTTT	TRBV5-4	TRBJ1-1	.	.